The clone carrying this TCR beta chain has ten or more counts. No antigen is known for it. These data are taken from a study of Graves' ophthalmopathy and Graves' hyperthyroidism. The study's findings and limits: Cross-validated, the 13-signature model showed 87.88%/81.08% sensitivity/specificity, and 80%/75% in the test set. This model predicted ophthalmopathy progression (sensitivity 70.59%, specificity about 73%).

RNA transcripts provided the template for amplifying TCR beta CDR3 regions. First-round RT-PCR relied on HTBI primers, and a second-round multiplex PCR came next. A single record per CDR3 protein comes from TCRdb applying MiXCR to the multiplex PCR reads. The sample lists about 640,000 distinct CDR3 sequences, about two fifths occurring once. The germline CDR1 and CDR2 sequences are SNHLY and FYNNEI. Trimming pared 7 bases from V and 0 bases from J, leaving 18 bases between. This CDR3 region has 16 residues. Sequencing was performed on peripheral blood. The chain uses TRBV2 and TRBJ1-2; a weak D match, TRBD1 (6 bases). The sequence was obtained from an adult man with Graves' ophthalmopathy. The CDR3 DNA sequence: TGTGCCAGCACCCCGGGGGCCGACGAATCTAACTATGGCTACACCTTC. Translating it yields CASTPGADESNYGYTF.